The clone carrying this TCR beta chain was recorded a few times. Just one base apart from a much larger clone, this may be a read error. TCRdb passed the 5' RACE reads through MiXCR, listing each CDR3 protein once. This sample has nearly 40,000 distinct CDR3 sequences, with under 20% found just once. Per the germline V gene, CDR1 is LGHNA and CDR2 is YSLEER. The CDR3 contains 15 residues. V shed 0 bases and J 5 bases; nucleotides not matched to a gene: 7. This chain links TRBV4-3 with TRBJ2-7; 7 nucleotides align to TRBD2. This TCR derives from a female donor with breast cancer. The sample comprised naive CD4+ T cells sorted from a lymph node. Described subset: naive CD4+ T cells, CD4+CD45RA+CD25-. DNA of the CDR3: TGCGCCAGCAGCCAAGAGGGGACTACTTTCCACGAGCAGTACTTC. Translated: CASSQEGTTFHEQYF.